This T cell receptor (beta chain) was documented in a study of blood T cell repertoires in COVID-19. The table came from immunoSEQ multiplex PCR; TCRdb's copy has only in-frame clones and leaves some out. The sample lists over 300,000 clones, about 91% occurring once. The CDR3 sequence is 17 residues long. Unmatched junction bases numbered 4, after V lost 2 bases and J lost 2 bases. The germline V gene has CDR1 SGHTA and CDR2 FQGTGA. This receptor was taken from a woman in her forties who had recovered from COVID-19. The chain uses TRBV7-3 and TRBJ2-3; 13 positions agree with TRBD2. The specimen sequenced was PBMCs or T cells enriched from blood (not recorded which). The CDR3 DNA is TGTGCCAGCAGCTTACAACTAGCGGGAGGGCCCACAGATACGCAGTATTTT. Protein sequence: CASSLQLAGGPTDTQYF.